Listed below are T cell receptor beta chains from one sample, sequenced in a study of OX40 agonist ivuxolimab in advanced cancers. Using immunoSEQ multiplex PCR, the repertoire was profiled, and TCRdb retains in-frame clones only, with some absent. The profile covers 90,000 to 120,000 clones, with less than 95% appearing a single time and 0.31% taken by the ten largest. The sequences come from CD4+ or CD8+ T cells sorted from blood, collected in a trial of the OX40 agonist ivuxolimab. Receptors were obtained from an adult with an advanced solid tumor such as melanoma, head and neck, liver or kidney cancer. Both conserved end residues are part of each CDR3. Fields, in order: clone size, J gene, V gene, CDR3 protein. For some rows the clone size is stated as once, few or many, or as a class when expanded; others skip it.

clone_size: NA
j_call: TRBJ2-1
v_call: TRBV7-3
cdr3_aa: CASSPFGGTEQFF

clone_size: NA
j_call: TRBJ1-1
v_call: TRBV28
cdr3_aa: CASEGNTEAFF

clone_size: NA
j_call: TRBJ2-7
v_call: TRBV19
cdr3_aa: CASSIAGTVGSHEQYF

clone_size: once
j_call: TRBJ1-1
v_call: TRBV9
cdr3_aa: CASSVVGLSGANTEAFF

clone_size: NA
j_call: TRBJ2-1
v_call: TRBV5-1
cdr3_aa: CASSLGQSSYNEQFF

clone_size: NA
j_call: TRBJ1-5
v_call: TRBV19
cdr3_aa: CASSPFYRGAYNQPQHF

clone_size: NA
j_call: TRBJ1-5
v_call: TRBV19
cdr3_aa: CASRAGQWKPQHF

clone_size: NA
j_call: TRBJ2-5
v_call: TRBV7-2
cdr3_aa: CASSLKVGGNQETQYF

clone_size: NA
j_call: TRBJ1-1
v_call: TRBV9
cdr3_aa: CASSVGTGRDPAEAFF

clone_size: once
j_call: TRBJ2-5
v_call: TRBV5-1
cdr3_aa: CASSIGTGAETQYF

clone_size: few
j_call: TRBJ2-7
v_call: TRBV9
cdr3_aa: CASSVDGTDFYEQYF

clone_size: NA
j_call: TRBJ2-5
v_call: TRBV29-1
cdr3_aa: CSERRGGRGETQYF

clone_size: NA
j_call: TRBJ2-5
v_call: TRBV2
cdr3_aa: CASRGHTGETQYF